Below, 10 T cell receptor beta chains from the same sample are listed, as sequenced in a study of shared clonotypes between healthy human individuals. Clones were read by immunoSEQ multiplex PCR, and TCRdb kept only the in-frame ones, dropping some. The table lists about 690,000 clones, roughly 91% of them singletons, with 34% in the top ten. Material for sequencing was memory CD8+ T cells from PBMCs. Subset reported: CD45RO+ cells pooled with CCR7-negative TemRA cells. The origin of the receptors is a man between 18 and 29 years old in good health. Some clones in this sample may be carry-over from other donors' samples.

CDR3 region: CASSLLAGAYEQYF. The CDR3 nucleotides are TGTGCCAGCAGTTTACTAGCGGGAGCCTACGAGCAGTACTTC. The chain combines TRBV6-5 with TRBJ2-7; 11 bases agree with TRBD2. The V gene end was trimmed by 4 bases and the J gene end by 2 bases; junction bases not matched to a gene: 1. Germline V gives CDR1 MNHEY, CDR2 SVGAGI. CDR3 length: 14 residues.

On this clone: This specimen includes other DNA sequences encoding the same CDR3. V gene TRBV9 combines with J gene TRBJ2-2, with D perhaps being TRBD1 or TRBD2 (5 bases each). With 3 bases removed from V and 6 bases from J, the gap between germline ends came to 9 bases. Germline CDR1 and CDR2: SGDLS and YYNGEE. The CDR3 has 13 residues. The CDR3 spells CASSAGGSGELFF. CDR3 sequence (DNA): TGTGCCAGCAGCGCTGGGGGTTCCGGGGAGCTGTTTTTT.

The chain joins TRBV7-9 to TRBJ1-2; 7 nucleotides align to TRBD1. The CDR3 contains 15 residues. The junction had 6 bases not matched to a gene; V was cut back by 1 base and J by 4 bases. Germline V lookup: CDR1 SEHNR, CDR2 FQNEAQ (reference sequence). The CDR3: CASSLVVRGAYGYTF. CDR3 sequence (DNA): TGTGCCAGCAGCTTAGTCGTCAGGGGGGCCTATGGCTACACCTTC.

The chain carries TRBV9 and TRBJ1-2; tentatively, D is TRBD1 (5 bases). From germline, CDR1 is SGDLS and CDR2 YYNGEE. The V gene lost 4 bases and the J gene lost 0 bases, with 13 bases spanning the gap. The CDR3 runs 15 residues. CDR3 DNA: TGTGCCAGCAGCCGGGACCCGACGACTAACTATGGCTACACCTTC. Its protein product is CASSRDPTTNYGYTF.

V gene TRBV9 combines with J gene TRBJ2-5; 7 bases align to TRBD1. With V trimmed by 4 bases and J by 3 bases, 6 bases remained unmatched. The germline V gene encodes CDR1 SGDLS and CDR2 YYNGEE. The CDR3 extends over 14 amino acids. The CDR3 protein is CASSPWDSKETQYF. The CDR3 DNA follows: TGTGCCAGCAGCCCCTGGGACAGCAAAGAGACCCAGTACTTC.

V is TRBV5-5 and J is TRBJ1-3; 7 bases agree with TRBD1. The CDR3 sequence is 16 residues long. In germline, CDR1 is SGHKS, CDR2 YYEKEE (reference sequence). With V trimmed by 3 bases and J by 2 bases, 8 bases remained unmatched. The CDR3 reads CASSSGQVLAGNTIYF. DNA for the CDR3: TGTGCCAGCAGCTCCGGACAGGTATTAGCTGGAAACACCATATATTTT.

CDR3 bases: TGCGCCAGAAGAGGCAGGGGTAATCAGCCCCAGCATTTT. Translating it yields CARRGRGNQPQHF. The chain couples TRBV23-1 to TRBJ1-5, with a weak D call TRBD1 (6 bases). TRBV23-1 is marked as an open reading frame, function uncertain. The CDR3 loop spans 13 amino acids. V dropped 9 bases and J dropped 4 bases, with 13 bases sitting between them.

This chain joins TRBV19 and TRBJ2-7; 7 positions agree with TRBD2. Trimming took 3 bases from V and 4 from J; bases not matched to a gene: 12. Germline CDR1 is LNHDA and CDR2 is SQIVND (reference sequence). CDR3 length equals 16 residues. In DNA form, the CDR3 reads TGTGCCAGTAGTATGAGCACCGGGCTAGCGGATTACGAGCAGTACTTC. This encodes CASSMSTGLADYEQYF.

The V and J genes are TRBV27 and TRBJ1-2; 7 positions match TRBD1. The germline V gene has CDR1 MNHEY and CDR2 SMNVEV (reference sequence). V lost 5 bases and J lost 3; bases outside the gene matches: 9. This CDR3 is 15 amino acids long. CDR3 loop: CASSPSGTADYGYTF. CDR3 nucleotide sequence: TGTGCCAGCAGTCCCTCCGGGACAGCCGACTATGGCTACACCTTC.

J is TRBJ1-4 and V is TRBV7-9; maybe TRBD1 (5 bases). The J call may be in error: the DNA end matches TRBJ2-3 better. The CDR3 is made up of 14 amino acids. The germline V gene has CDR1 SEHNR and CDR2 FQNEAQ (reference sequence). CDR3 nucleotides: TGTGCCAGCAGCCCCCCCCAGGGCGGATGGACACAGTATTTT. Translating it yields CASSPPQGGWTQYF.